These 31 T cell receptor beta chains came from one sample sequenced in a study of cytomegalovirus exposure and HLA in healthy donors. Some clones are missing from TCRdb's copy, which holds only in-frame ones; the method was immunoSEQ multiplex PCR. This repertoire shows approximately 200,000 clones, 75% to 95% found once; its top ten account for approximately 1.1%. The sequencing input was PBMCs. The receptors shown here come from a woman under 30 in good health and CMV-seronegative.

The chain uses TRBV5-1 and TRBJ1-1; 7 positions match TRBD1. This CDR3 has 15 amino acids. Germline CDR1 and CDR2: SGHRS and YFSETQ. V shed 4 bases, J shed 11 bases, and the junction held 17 bases outside the gene matches. The CDR3 spells CASSVQGLPPLAAFF. The CDR3 region has the DNA TGCGCCAGCAGCGTACAGGGGCTCCCCCCCTTGGCGGCTTTCTTT.

The chain combines TRBV28 with TRBJ2-5; 9 bases match TRBD2. The CDR3 sequence is 16 residues long. CDR1 MDHEN and CDR2 SYDVKM come from the germline V gene. Trimming at V came to 4 bases and at J to 5 bases, leaving 11 bases not matched to a gene. The CDR3 here is CASSSVLAGERETQYF. Here the CDR3 DNA reads TGTGCCAGCAGTTCCGTTTTAGCGGGAGAGCGGGAGACCCAGTACTTC.

The CDR3 nucleotides read TGTGCCAGCAGTGAACGTCGGAACACTGAAGCTTTCTTT. Its translation is CASSERRNTEAFF. The genes are TRBV2 and TRBJ1-1; D call uncertain. The CDR3 totals 13 residues. V was trimmed by 2 bases and J by 1 base, leaving 5 bases between them. CDR1 is SNHLY and CDR2 is FYNNEI in the germline V gene.

This chain joins TRBV11-2 and TRBJ2-3, with no clear D. With 1 base removed from V and 4 bases from J, the gap between germline ends came to 12 bases. Germline lookup yields CDR1 SGHAT and CDR2 FQNNGV. This CDR3 is built from 15 residues. CDR3 sequence reads: CASSLGWRGPDTQYF. CDR3 bases: TGTGCCAGCAGCTTAGGGTGGAGAGGCCCAGATACGCAGTATTTT.

Only one count was recorded for this clone. The rearrangement links TRBV6-1 to TRBJ2-1, with a weak D call TRBD1 (5 bases). The CDR3 has 15 amino acids. The V end was cut by 8 bases, the J end by 4 bases, with 18 bases between. Looked up from germline, CDR1 is MNHNS and CDR2 is SASEGT. CDR3 amino acids: CASLPPGQLYNEQFF. CDR3 bases: TGTGCCAGCCTACCTCCTGGACAATTATACAATGAGCAGTTCTTC.

The V gene is TRBV13, the J gene TRBJ2-7; D is perhaps TRBD2 (6 bases). The CDR3 totals 15 residues. Per germline, CDR1 PRHDT and CDR2 FYEKMQ (reference sequence). The ends were cut back, 1 base at V and 4 bases at J, with 14 bases in the middle. Here the CDR3 reads CASSLVRGGTYEQYF. The CDR3 nucleotides are TGTGCCAGCAGCTTAGTGCGGGGAGGAACGTACGAGCAGTACTTC.

CDR3 amino acids: CASSLAGTDTQYF. The CDR3 nucleotides read TGTGCCAGCAGTTTAGCGGGCACAGATACGCAGTATTTT. The chain joins TRBV28 to TRBJ2-3; D is undetermined. Germline CDR1 is MDHEN and CDR2 is SYDVKM. CDR3 size: 13 residues. The V gene lost 2 bases and the J gene lost 1 base, with 4 bases spanning the gap.

The chain uses TRBV6-1 and TRBJ1-2; perhaps TRBD1 as D (6 bases). The CDR3 has 17 amino acids. V gave up 1 base and J gave up 0 bases, with 15 bases separating them. Germline V gene lookup returns CDR1 MNHNS and CDR2 SASEGT. The CDR3 region has the DNA TGTGCCAGCAGTGAAGTCCCGACAGGTTTAGCTAACTATGGCTACACCTTC. This codes for CASSEVPTGLANYGYTF.

This rearrangement joins TRBV5-4 to TRBJ1-1, with 9 positions matching TRBD1. The CDR3 covers 12 residues. CDR1 and CDR2 from the germline V gene are SGHNT and YYREEE (reference sequence). The CDR3 loop is CAGGTGGIEAFF. CDR3 sequence (DNA): TGTGCTGGAGGAACAGGGGGCATTGAAGCTTTCTTT. The full variable domain, completed using reference TRBV5-4 and TRBJ1-1, is ETGVTQSPTHLIKTRGQQVTLRCSSQSGHNTVSWYQQALGQGPQFIFQYYREEENGRGNFPPRFSGLQFPNYSSELNVNALELDDSALYLCAGGTGGIEAFFGQGTRLTVV.

V is TRBV4-1 and J is TRBJ1-1, with TRBD1 identical over 9 bases. CDR1 is MGHRA and CDR2 is YSYEKL in the germline V gene. V gave up 1 base and J gave up 1 base; unmatched junction bases: 1. The CDR3 is 15 amino acids. This chain's CDR3 is CASSQVDRGNTEAFF. The CDR3 DNA reads TGCGCCAGCAGCCAAGTGGACAGGGGGAACACTGAAGCTTTCTTT.

The CDR3 DNA is TGTGCCTCCGGGGAAAGGAATAACTACGAGCAGTACTTC. Amino acids: CASGERNNYEQYF. The chain combines TRBV19 with TRBJ2-7; the D gene is possibly TRBD2 (5 bases). Germline lookup yields CDR1 LNHDA and CDR2 SQIVND (reference sequence). Deletions cut 11 bases from V and 3 bases from J, with 17 bases between. The CDR3 loop spans 13 amino acids.

V gene TRBV11-3 combines with J gene TRBJ1-2; D gene ambiguous. The V gene lost 1 base and the J gene lost 6 bases, with 15 bases spanning the gap. This CDR3 region has 15 residues. From germline, CDR1 is SGHNT and CDR2 YENEEA. The CDR3 is CASSLGPGNEDGYTF. The CDR3 coding sequence is TGTGCCAGCAGCTTAGGTCCCGGGAATGAAGATGGCTACACCTTC.

J is TRBJ2-3 and V is TRBV6-5; a possible D gene is TRBD1 (5 bases). The V and J ends lost 8 bases and 2 bases respectively, with 11 bases between them. In germline, CDR1 is MNHEY, CDR2 SVGAGI. This CDR3 is 13 amino acids long. The CDR3, as DNA: TGTGCCAGCCGAGCCAGGGCCACAGATACGCAGTATTTT. This codes for CASRARATDTQYF.

This clone showed up just a few times. The rearrangement uses TRBV5-1 and TRBJ2-7; D is ambiguous. V was trimmed by 2 bases and J by 3 bases, leaving 15 bases between them. The CDR3 is 15 amino acids. Germline V gene sequence: CDR1 SGHRS, CDR2 YFSETQ. The chain's CDR3 is CASSFTGLIFYEQYF. The CDR3, as DNA: TGCGCCAGCAGCTTTACTGGGCTTATATTCTACGAGCAGTACTTC.

The genes are TRBV5-1 and TRBJ1-3; D is unresolved. Trimming left V 4 bases short and J 2 bases short, with 16 bases between. The CDR3 totals 16 residues. The germline V gene has CDR1 SGHRS and CDR2 YFSETQ. The CDR3 sequence is CASSKPSRETGNTIYF. The CDR3 nucleotides are TGCGCCAGCAGCAAACCTAGCCGGGAGACTGGAAACACCATATATTTT.

Written as DNA, the CDR3 is TGCGCCAGCAGCCTAGGGACAGGGACAGATACGCAGTATTTT. Amino acids: CASSLGTGTDTQYF. The genes are TRBV4-1 and TRBJ2-3; 9 bases align to TRBD1. After removal of 4 bases from V and 3 bases from J, the junction contained 2 bases not matched to a gene. The CDR3 extends over 14 amino acids. Germline V gives CDR1 MGHRA, CDR2 YSYEKL.

This clone was counted a few times. This chain uses TRBV30 with TRBJ1-5, with TRBD1 matching over 7 bases. Looked up from germline, CDR1 is GTSNPN and CDR2 is SVGIG (reference sequence). The J segment lost 3 bases and the V segment lost 3 bases, leaving 14 bases of the junction unmatched. This CDR3 has 17 residues. The CDR3 reads CAWSGNRGRKANQPQHF. For the CDR3, the DNA is TGTGCCTGGAGCGGTAACAGGGGACGGAAAGCCAATCAGCCCCAGCATTTT.

The chain has TRBV15 and TRBJ1-2; D is uncertain. This CDR3 is 13 amino acids long. Germline CDR1 is LNHNV and CDR2 is YYDKDF (reference sequence). Trimming removed 5 bases from V and 13 bases from J, with 20 bases in between. In nucleotides, the CDR3 is TGTGCCACCAGCCCCCGTCTGTGGAGTCATAGCACCTTC. Its protein product is CATSPRLWSHSTF.

This chain links TRBV5-1 with TRBJ1-2, with TRBD1 matching 7 bases. V trimming: 3 bases; J trimming: 4 bases; junction bases outside the gene matches: 6. The CDR3 runs to 14 residues. The germline CDR1 and CDR2 sequences are SGHRS and YFSETQ. The CDR3 loop reads CASSSSTGSYGYTF. In DNA form, the CDR3 reads TGCGCCAGCAGCTCTTCGACAGGGTCCTATGGCTACACCTTC.

The chain links TRBV18 to TRBJ2-7; unclear D gene. The V and J ends lost 3 bases and 5 bases respectively, with 11 bases between them. Germline V gives CDR1 KGHSH, CDR2 LQKENI. The length of the CDR3 is 13 residues. The CDR3 DNA reads as TGTGCCAGCTCACCTTTGCTCGAGGACGAGCAGTACTTC. It translates to CASSPLLEDEQYF.

This chain joins TRBV7-6 and TRBJ1-4, with no clear D. From germline, CDR1 is SGHVS and CDR2 FNYEAQ. Trimming pared 6 bases from V and 3 bases from J, leaving 14 bases between. The CDR3 loop spans 15 amino acids. DNA for the CDR3: TGTGCCAGCAGTCAAAACGAGGGATCTAATGAAAAACTGTTTTTT. Amino acid sequence: CASSQNEGSNEKLFF.

J is TRBJ2-7 and V is TRBV30, with D possibly matching TRBD2 (5 bases). Per the germline V gene, CDR1 is GTSNPN and CDR2 is SVGIG (reference sequence). The CDR3 length is 13 residues. Trimming removed 2 bases at V and 5 bases at J, with 13 bases between. The CDR3 is CAWSITGFDEQYF. CDR3 coding DNA: TGTGCCTGGAGTATAACGGGGTTTGACGAGCAGTACTTC.

The gene calls are TRBV29-1 and TRBJ1-2; 7 bases are a match to TRBD1. The CDR3 spans 16 residues. Unmatched junction bases numbered 19, after V lost 4 bases and J lost 8 bases. Germline-derived CDR1 and CDR2 are SQVTM and ANQGSEA. CDR3 nucleotides: TGCAGCGTTGCCAAGGTCCCGCCAGGGGGATCAGGCGGCTACACCTTC. Its protein product is CSVAKVPPGGSGGYTF.

V usage is TRBV2 and J usage is TRBJ2-4; TRBD2 matches at 7 bases. Germline V CDR1 and CDR2: SNHLY, FYNNEI. V shed 4 bases and J 7 bases; nucleotides not matched to a gene: 13. The CDR3 totals 16 residues. The DNA for the CDR3 is TGTGCCAGCAGTGTCGGCGGGAGTTGGTTGAGGAACATTCAGTACTTC. It specifies CASSVGGSWLRNIQYF. Using reference TRBV2 and TRBJ2-4 for the parts outside the CDR3, the full variable domain is EPEVTQTPSHQVTQMGQEVILRCVPISNHLYFYWYRQILGQKVEFLVSFYNNEISEKSEIFDDQFSVERPDGSNFTLKIRSTKLEDSAMYFCASSVGGSWLRNIQYFGAGTRLSVL.

The chain uses TRBV28 and TRBJ2-1; possible D gene TRBD2, 6 bases. The CDR3 is 14 residues long. Trimming shortened V by 5 bases and J by 9 bases, and 17 bases separated the two germline ends. Germline V gene lookup returns CDR1 MDHEN and CDR2 SYDVKM. The CDR3 nucleotides are TGTGCCAGCAGTCCCGCCCGGAGGGGCGCTGAGCAGTTCTTC. Translated: CASSPARRGAEQFF. The variable domain in full, with the rest retrieved from reference TRBV28 and TRBJ2-1, is DVKVTQSSRYLVKRTGEKVFLECVQDMDHENMFWYRQDPGLGLRLIYFSYDVKMKEKGDIPEGYSVSREKKERFSLILESASTNQTSMYLCASSPARRGAEQFFGPGTRLTVL.

The chain couples TRBV6-1 to TRBJ2-1; 8 bases agree with TRBD2. Germline CDR1 and CDR2: MNHNS and SASEGT. The CDR3 has 16 residues. Trimming cost V 0 bases and J 5 bases; bases outside gene matches: 6. The DNA for the CDR3 is TGTGCCAGCAGTGAAGCCACCTTTAGCGGGAACAATGAGCAGTTCTTC. Amino acid sequence: CASSEATFSGNNEQFF.

The chain links TRBV5-4 to TRBJ1-1; 7 nucleotides line up with TRBD1. Trimming cost V 4 bases and J 3 bases; bases outside gene matches: 6. The CDR3 runs 14 residues. The germline V gene has CDR1 SGHNT and CDR2 YYREEE (reference sequence). DNA for the CDR3: TGTGCCAGCAGCCGCGGGACAGAGTACACTGAAGCTTTCTTT. Amino acid sequence: CASSRGTEYTEAFF.

This sequence joins TRBV25-1 and TRBJ2-7, with 8 bases that match TRBD1. With V trimmed by 3 bases and J by 2 bases, 6 bases remained unmatched. The CDR3 loop spans 15 amino acids. The germline V gene has CDR1 MGHDK and CDR2 SYGVNS. The CDR3 protein is CASSDRGTGTYEQYF. The CDR3 DNA reads TGTGCCAGCAGTGATAGGGGGACAGGAACCTACGAGCAGTACTTC.

The genes are TRBV5-1 and TRBJ2-2; D is undetermined. This CDR3 has 15 amino acids. Germline V gene lookup returns CDR1 SGHRS and CDR2 YFSETQ. With 1 base removed from V and 0 bases from J, the gap between germline ends came to 7 bases. The CDR3 DNA is TGCGCCAGCAGCTTGAGCCCTCCGAACACCGGGGAGCTGTTTTTT. Translating gives CASSLSPPNTGELFF.

The gene calls are TRBV11-1 and TRBJ2-3; 7 nucleotides match TRBD1. CDR1 is SGHAT and CDR2 is FQDESV in the germline V gene (reference sequence). The CDR3 has 17 amino acids. The V segment lost 4 bases and the J segment 6 bases; nucleotides outside the gene matches: 16. CDR3 loop: CASSSHYLRGGRDTQYF. DNA of the CDR3: TGTGCCAGCAGCTCCCACTACCTCCGAGGGGGCAGGGATACGCAGTATTTT.

The chain has TRBV27 and TRBJ1-1; D might be TRBD1 (6 bases). The CDR3 runs 13 residues. Germline loops: CDR1 MNHEY, CDR2 SMNVEV (reference sequence). V shed 7 bases and J shed 8 bases, with 17 bases lying between them. The CDR3 reads CASKDLPGHEAFF. CDR3 in DNA: TGTGCCAGCAAGGACTTACCGGGACACGAAGCTTTCTTT.